These T cell receptor beta chains were read from a single sample in a study of T-cell reconstitution after alpha-beta-depleted transplantation in children. TCRdb used MiXCR to reprocess the PCR reads, holding one entry per CDR3 protein. The sample carries 40,000 to 55,000 distinct CDR3 sequences, around a tenth recorded once. Here the sequenced sample was PBMCs, mostly from graft donor cells, taken 60 days after TCRalphabeta/CD19-depleted stem cell transplant. The source is a male patient between 2 and 10 years old who had a stem cell transplant for chronic granulomatous disease, so the T cells may come from the graft donor. Each CDR3 is given with its conserved first and last residue. D genes are given only for firm matches.

D gene,J gene,V gene,CDR3 protein
-,TRBJ2-3,TRBV30,CAWSPASDTQYF
-,TRBJ2-1,TRBV7-2,CASSFGGQNNEQFF
TRBD1,TRBJ2-2,TRBV29-1,CSARQGANTGELFF
TRBD1,TRBJ2-1,TRBV5-1,CASMLVSGGNEQFF
-,TRBJ2-3,TRBV20-1,CSASLGSYTDTQYF
-,TRBJ1-1,TRBV6-1,CASSKTRGNTEAFF
TRBD1,TRBJ1-2,TRBV30,CAWTPGGQNYGYTF
-,TRBJ2-1,TRBV15,CATSRDNEQFF
-,TRBJ2-1,TRBV5-1,CASSQARTYNEQFF
-,TRBJ2-1,TRBV27,CASSPYRVGSNEQFF
TRBD2,TRBJ2-1,TRBV27,CASCQAGVYNEQFF
TRBD1,TRBJ2-7,TRBV18,CASSPWATGGSYEQYF
-,TRBJ2-7,TRBV2,CASSGSGSYEQYF
-,TRBJ2-5,TRBV7-3,CASSRRRLETQYF
TRBD1,TRBJ2-1,TRBV27,CASSFGQGYEQFF
TRBD2,TRBJ2-7,TRBV4-2,CASSQDTGTSGSYEQYF
TRBD1,TRBJ1-2,TRBV6-5,CASSYRGVNYGYTF
-,TRBJ2-5,TRBV20-1,CSARQQGRETQYF
TRBD2,TRBJ2-7,TRBV3-1,CASSQIGGVSYEQYF
-,TRBJ2-3,TRBV6-5,CARPTDTQYF
TRBD2,TRBJ2-3,TRBV6-5,CASSSNRLAGTPDTQYF
-,TRBJ2-1,TRBV18,CASSPPPAGNEQFF
TRBD1,TRBJ1-1,TRBV6-4,CASSRDSSGNTEAFF
-,TRBJ2-3,TRBV7-6,CASSLKQGDTQYF
TRBD2,TRBJ2-3,TRBV7-4,CATHHTTGLAGTDTQYF
-,TRBJ2-1,TRBV9,CASSVSRTSYNEQFF
-,TRBJ1-5,TRBV18,CASSEGAIQPQHF
TRBD2,TRBJ2-3,TRBV5-6,CASSPGLVTDTQYF
-,TRBJ2-7,TRBV1,CTSSQSPGLGYEQYF
-,TRBJ2-1,TRBV20-1,CSARELDSYNEQFF
-,TRBJ2-3,TRBV2,CASSDRRATQYF
TRBD2,TRBJ2-5,TRBV3-1,CASSQGVGAGVREETQYF
TRBD2,TRBJ2-1,TRBV7-2,CASSQPSGIYEQFF
TRBD2,TRBJ2-1,TRBV20-1,CSAEPYLGEGRYNEQFF
-,TRBJ2-1,TRBV6-5,CASSYSGRGRYNEQFF
TRBD1,TRBJ1-1,TRBV5-1,CASSPPGTGNTEAFF
TRBD2,TRBJ2-7,TRBV6-5,CASSYLSGLGVHEQYF
TRBD2,TRBJ2-5,TRBV29-1,CSVGTSGRVKTQYF
-,TRBJ2-2,TRBV6-2/TRBV6-3,CASSQSGELFF
TRBD1,TRBJ2-3,TRBV7-2,CASSSGQGLADTQYF